The 23 T cell receptor beta chains given below trace back to one sample, sequenced in a study of T-cell memory formation after mild COVID-19. One entry per CDR3 protein, called by TCRdb with MiXCR from the 5' RACE reads. This table holds under 50,000 distinct CDR3 sequences, 27% found once. The sequenced sample consisted of PBMCs or a T cell subset sorted from them (not recorded which). These TCRs come from a man in his late teens or twenties who had mild COVID-19 (a few samples of this study predate the infection). Cell type and time point are not known.

The chain recombines TRBV10-3 with TRBJ2-1; D is perhaps TRBD2 (5 bases). The CDR3 consists of 12 residues. The germline V gene encodes CDR1 ENHRY and CDR2 SYGVKD. V dropped 2 bases and J dropped 8 bases, with 7 bases sitting between them. The CDR3 DNA sequence: TGTGCCATCAGTGAGGAGGGTGATGAGCAGTTCTTC. As protein: CAISEEGDEQFF.

This clonotype was counted between two and nine times. V is TRBV6-5 and J is TRBJ1-2; TRBD1 might be the D (5 bases). CDR1 is MNHEY and CDR2 is SVGAGI in the germline V gene. V was shortened by 3 bases and J by 7 bases, with 9 bases between the two germline ends. The CDR3 loop spans 12 amino acids. Here the CDR3 DNA reads TGTGCCAGCAGTTATGGGGGAGTTGGCTACACCTTC. This sequence encodes CASSYGGVGYTF.

On this clonotype itself: Just one base apart from a much larger clone, this may be a read error. The CDR3 sequence: CSASAGERPGYTF. The CDR3 region has the DNA TGCAGTGCTAGTGCAGGGGAGCGTCCTGGCTACACCTTC. The chain couples TRBV20-1 to TRBJ1-2, with D maybe TRBD1 (6 bases). Germline CDR1 is DFQATT and CDR2 is SNEGSKA (reference sequence). CDR3 size: 13 residues. V was trimmed by 3 bases and J by 7 bases, leaving 15 bases between them.

J is TRBJ1-6 and V is TRBV5-5, with 11 bases lining up with TRBD1. V lost 4 bases and J lost 10; bases outside the gene matches: 7. CDR3 size: 15 residues. Germline CDR1 is SGHKS and CDR2 is YYEKEE (reference sequence). The CDR3 DNA follows: TGTGCCAGCAGCCACGGACAGGGGGCTGGATCACCCCTCCACTTT. Its translation: CASSHGQGAGSPLHF.

This chain joins TRBV5-1 and TRBJ2-1; TRBD1 aligns across 9 bases. The V gene's germline CDR1 is SGHRS and CDR2 YFSETQ. There are 16 residues in the CDR3. Unmatched junction bases numbered 5, after V lost 0 bases and J lost 4 bases. The CDR3 loop is CASSLAGTGLYNEQFF. DNA of the CDR3: TGCGCCAGCAGCTTGGCCGGGACAGGGCTTTACAATGAGCAGTTCTTC. The entire variable domain, with the rest obtained from reference TRBV5-1 and TRBJ2-1, is as follows: KAGVTQTPRYLIKTRGQQVTLSCSPISGHRSVSWYQQTPGQGLQFLFEYFSETQRNKGNFPGRFSGRQFSNSRSEMNVSTLELGDSALYLCASSLAGTGLYNEQFFGPGTRLTVL.

This clonotype has only one observation. The chain joins TRBV14 to TRBJ1-5; the D gene is possibly TRBD1 (6 bases). V was clipped by 0 bases and J by 1 base, with 16 bases between them. Germline assignment: CDR1 SGHDN and CDR2 FVKESK. CDR3 length equals 18 residues. The CDR3 loop is CASSQDGRGITSNQPQHF. The CDR3 bases are TGTGCCAGCAGCCAAGATGGCAGGGGCATTACGAGCAATCAGCCCCAGCATTTT.

A few counts support this clonotype. The rearrangement joins TRBV27 to TRBJ2-3; unclear D gene. CDR3 size: 14 residues. CDR1 and CDR2 (germline): MNHEY, SMNVEV (reference sequence). The V and J ends lost 10 bases and 2 bases respectively, with 16 bases between them. CDR3 nucleotide sequence: TGTGCCACCGTCGACCCTAGGTTCACAGATACGCAGTATTTT. This sequence encodes CATVDPRFTDTQYF.

This chain links TRBV9 with TRBJ2-4; 8 positions agree with TRBD2. V dropped 4 bases and J dropped 0; count of bases not matched to a gene: 9. The germline V gene has CDR1 SGDLS and CDR2 YYNGEE. There are 17 residues in the CDR3. Here the CDR3 DNA reads TGTGCCAGCAGCCCCGACGGGGGGGGTGAAGCCAAAAACATTCAGTACTTC. Its protein product is CASSPDGGGEAKNIQYF.

The chain joins TRBV12-3 or TRBV12-4 to TRBJ1-1; D unresolved. Between the trimmed V and J ends, which lost 4 bases and 4 bases, there was a span of 7 bases. This CDR3 region has 12 residues. The CDR3 bases are TGTGCCAGCAGTTGGGCCGTCACTGAAGCTTTCTTT. Amino acid sequence: CASSWAVTEAFF.

This clonotype showed up just a few times. The genes are TRBV2 and TRBJ2-1; 7 positions match TRBD1. This CDR3 comprises 14 residues. The germline V gene encodes CDR1 SNHLY and CDR2 FYNNEI. Trimming took 8 bases from V and 6 from J; bases not matched to a gene: 10. The CDR3 nucleotides read TGTGCCAGCCCTCGGTTGACAGGGTTCAATGAGCAGTTCTTC. Protein: CASPRLTGFNEQFF.

The chain links TRBV7-3 to TRBJ2-3, with a possible D match to TRBD2 (7 bases). The V gene's germline CDR1 is SGHTA and CDR2 FQGTGA. The CDR3 is made up of 15 amino acids. V lost 1 base and J 1 base, leaving 9 bases between the germline ends. The DNA for the CDR3 is TGTGCCAGCAGCTTAAGCGGGGGCCGCACAGATACGCAGTATTTT. Its translation: CASSLSGGRTDTQYF.

There are a few counts of this clonotype. The chain is built from TRBV12-3 or TRBV12-4 and TRBJ2-1; 10 bases line up with TRBD2. J lost 9 bases, V lost 5 bases, and 7 bases had no gene match. The CDR3 loop spans 14 amino acids. The CDR3 sequence is CASSPSGGVPEQFF. The CDR3 DNA follows: TGTGCCAGCAGTCCCAGCGGGGGGGTGCCTGAGCAGTTCTTC.

This CDR3 reads CASSQHGRGTDNEQFF. In nucleotides, the CDR3 is TGCGCCAGCAGCCAACACGGCAGGGGTACTGACAATGAGCAGTTCTTC. The gene calls are TRBV4-3 and TRBJ2-1; D is perhaps TRBD1 (6 bases). This CDR3 has 16 residues. V was clipped by 2 bases and J by 5 bases, with 16 bases between them. Germline V CDR1 and CDR2: LGHNA, YSLEER.

This clonotype has just a few counts. The J gene is TRBJ2-7, the V gene TRBV4-1; D could derive from TRBD1 or TRBD2 (5 bases each). The V and J ends lost 0 bases and 6 bases respectively, with 12 bases between them. The CDR3 is 14 amino acids. Germline CDR1 reads MGHRA; CDR2 reads YSYEKL. The CDR3 region has the DNA TGCGCCAGCAGCCAAGAGTCGGGGCTCCCCGAGCAGTACTTC. Translated, it gives CASSQESGLPEQYF.

This chain links TRBV10-3 with TRBJ2-3; D tentatively reads TRBD1 or TRBD2 (5 bases each). V lost 4 bases and J 3 bases, leaving 14 bases between the germline ends. Germline V CDR1 and CDR2: ENHRY, SYGVKD. This CDR3 has 15 residues. The CDR3 nucleotides read TGTGCCATCAGTGCGGGGTGGGACGGAACAGATACGCAGTATTTT. Amino acid sequence: CAISAGWDGTDTQYF.

This clonotype was seen a handful of times. The chain links TRBV12-3 or TRBV12-4 to TRBJ2-3, with D maybe TRBD1 (5 bases). The germline V and J ends were trimmed by 2 bases and 1 base, with 16 bases remaining between them. There are 17 residues in the CDR3. The CDR3 region has the DNA TGTGCCAGCAGTTTAAGGTTGGGCGTAGGGGGCACAGATACGCAGTATTTT. This gives the protein CASSLRLGVGGTDTQYF.

The chain is built from TRBV24-1 and TRBJ2-3, with unresolved D. This CDR3 region has 13 residues. The germline V gene encodes CDR1 KGHDR and CDR2 SFDVKD. V was trimmed by 4 bases and J by 5 bases, leaving 9 bases between them. CDR3 sequence (DNA): TGTGCCACCAGTGACTCCGGACGAGATACGCAGTATTTT. Encoded protein: CATSDSGRDTQYF.

The gene calls are TRBV28 and TRBJ2-3; the match to TRBD2 covers 9 bases. Germline assignment: CDR1 MDHEN and CDR2 SYDVKM. The J segment lost 2 bases and the V segment lost 7 bases, leaving 7 bases of the junction unmatched. This CDR3 has 15 amino acids. The CDR3 spells CASNSRLADTDTQYF. The CDR3 coding sequence is TGTGCCAGCAACTCGAGACTAGCGGACACAGATACGCAGTATTTT. Complete variable domain (other parts from reference TRBV28 and TRBJ2-3): DVKVTQSSRYLVKRTGEKVFLECVQDMDHENMFWYRQDPGLGLRLIYFSYDVKMKEKGDIPEGYSVSREKKERFSLILESASTNQTSMYLCASNSRLADTDTQYFGPGTRLTVL.

This clonotype was detected a few times. The chain carries TRBV7-9 and TRBJ1-1; 7 nucleotides align to TRBD1. Germline V lookup: CDR1 SEHNR, CDR2 FQNEAQ (reference sequence). Unmatched junction bases numbered 4, after V lost 2 bases and J lost 4 bases. CDR3 size: 14 residues. CDR3 nucleotide sequence: TGTGCCAGCAGCTTAAGCCAGGGGGGCACTGAAGCTTTCTTT. Residues: CASSLSQGGTEAFF.

This clonotype was detected only a few times. This CDR3 is CASSQDRRTGKVSLMNTEAFF. In DNA, the CDR3 is TGCGCCAGCAGCCAAGACCGGAGGACAGGGAAGGTCTCTCTGATGAACACTGAAGCTTTCTTT. This sequence joins TRBV4-1 and TRBJ1-1, with 8 bases identical to TRBD1. V was clipped by 0 bases and J by 0 bases; unmatched bases: 18. This CDR3 has 21 amino acids. Germline lookup yields CDR1 MGHRA and CDR2 YSYEKL.

This chain links TRBV4-2 with TRBJ2-1; D may match TRBD1 or TRBD2 (7 bases each). Germline CDR1 reads LGHNA; CDR2 reads YNFKEQ. V was clipped by 0 bases and J by 9 bases, with 15 bases between them. The CDR3 is 15 residues long. The CDR3 coding sequence is TGTGCCAGCAGCCAAGACCCGGGACAGCGGGGTGAGCAGTTCTTC. Its translation: CASSQDPGQRGEQFF.

V and J are TRBV5-5 and TRBJ1-1; unclear D gene. Trimming cost V 10 bases and J 2 bases, with 15 bases left between them. Germline values: CDR1 SGHKS, CDR2 YYEKEE (reference sequence). The CDR3 runs 13 residues. The CDR3 nucleotides are TGTGCCTCCTACCTGGGTACCAACACTGAAGCTTTCTTT. It encodes CASYLGTNTEAFF.

This chain uses TRBV7-8 with TRBJ2-7, with D unclear. The ends were cut back, 1 base at V and 5 bases at J, with 9 bases in the middle. CDR3 length: 13 residues. Germline-derived CDR1 and CDR2 are SGHVS and FQNEAQ. The CDR3 loop reads CASSLGALNEQYF. DNA of the CDR3: TGTGCCAGCAGCTTAGGGGCCTTGAACGAGCAGTACTTC.